The 2 T cell receptor beta chains reported below all come from one sample, sequenced in a study of blood T cell repertoires in COVID-19. The table came from immunoSEQ multiplex PCR; TCRdb's copy has only in-frame clones and leaves some out. This table holds approximately 230,000 clones, around 88% found once. Sequenced: peripheral blood. The receptors stem from a woman under 40 with COVID-19, enrolled during active disease.

The chain recombines TRBV5-6 with TRBJ1-2; 7 nucleotides agree with TRBD1. Germline V gene data show CDR1 as SGHDT and CDR2 as YYEEEE. V gave up 4 bases and J gave up 4 bases; unmatched junction bases: 10. CDR3 length: 15 amino acids. This CDR3 is CASSEVGTESYGYTF. The CDR3 DNA reads as TGTGCCAGCAGCGAAGTCGGGACAGAATCCTATGGCTACACCTTC.

The gene calls are TRBV10-2 and TRBJ2-7, with D possibly being TRBD2 (6 bases). Trimming pared 8 bases from V and 7 bases from J, leaving 12 bases between. The CDR3 contains 11 residues. CDR1 is WSHSY and CDR2 is SAAADI in the germline V gene. The DNA of the CDR3 is TGCGCCAGCGGGGAGGTGGGGGAGCAGTACTTC. Amino acids: CASGEVGEQYF.